This TCR beta chain was found in a study of regulatory T cells in long-lasting Graves disease listed by TCRdb under 2021. In the study overall: Newly diagnosed Graves' disease patients had taken antithyroid drugs for less than 3 months. Peripheral blood TCR sequencing and RNA sequencing compared persistent Graves' disease patients with newly diagnosed Graves' disease patients. The study took place in China and was registered as a clinical trial. A total of about 33 samples underwent TCR sequencing, from around 13 patients with persistent Graves' disease and 20 or so patients with newly diagnosed Graves' disease. Results and caveats for the whole study, not just this receptor: TRBV28, TRBJ1-2 and TRBJ2-5 were preferentially used in persistent disease, while TRBV20-1 and TRBJ2-1 were favored in newly diagnosed disease. Persistent patients shared more public clonotypes among themselves (around 2,500) than newly diagnosed patients did (over 950). Peripheral blood alone was examined, since thyroid tissue, which constituted the primary lesion, could not be accessed. The authors noted that the small sample size was a limitation that may lower accuracy. Only the TCR beta chain was sequenced and analyzed. Persistent Graves' disease patients showed lower TCR Shannon entropy and fewer highly expanded clones than newly diagnosed patients, suggesting clonal expansion.

This specimen's time point label, interpreted: newly diagnosed GD, antithyroid drugs for less than 3 months. For both TCR sequencing and RNA sequencing, RNA was extracted from PBMCs using TRIzol. Graves' disease was diagnosed according to American Thyroid Association guidelines. Recruitment of patients was carried out at an endocrinology department in Xi'an, China. From each patient, around 8.3 milliliters of peripheral blood was collected into an EDTA anticoagulant tube. PBMCs were isolated by Ficoll Paque Plus density gradient separation without further T cell sorting. RNA quality was checked with an Agilent 2100 Bioanalyzer and agarose gel, and concentration with a NanoDrop 2000. The germline V gene yields SGHTA for CDR1 and FQGNSA for CDR2. V loses 1 base, J loses 2 bases, and the germline ends lie 12 bases apart. The CDR3, from cysteine to phenylalanine, totals 15 residues. Only the CDR3 region is kept as DNA, spanning 45 bases read in frame from base 1.

The library was generated by multiplex PCR. Sequenced using an Illumina HiSeq 4000. CDR3 regions were amplified by Arm-PCR with iRepertoire HTBI primers to construct TCR beta libraries. Gel purification was performed on PCR products prior to sequencing. The paper's data handling went like this. Gene usage analysis of CDR3 amino acid clonotypes relied on the 60 or so TRBV and about 13 TRBJ segments identified across samples. COPE and FqMerger were used to merge the filtered high-quality paired reads into contigs. Contigs were aligned with BLAST to IMGT TRBV, TRBD and TRBJ reference genes, and CDR3 was defined per IMGT. Highly expanded clones were defined as clonotypes with a frequency above 0.1%. Shannon entropy served as the measure of repertoire diversity, while the Gini coefficient captured V-J evenness. Clonotypes shared by more than one individual were considered public. Starting from the raw public reads, TCRdb applied fastp trimming at Q25, assembled clones with MiXCR and retained in-frame beta chains. One record per CDR3 amino acid sequence lists the most common genes and DNA. The V and J calls here are based on TCRdb, not the publication. In all, the sample holds roughly 560,000 distinct CDR3 sequences, and 12% of those were seen once. 7.5% to 9% of the sample comes from the top ten.

There are many counts of this clonotype. Its antigen target is currently unknown. Base qualities are not recorded, but no much larger clone differs from it by a single base. This sample was shared with a second study, whose subject was T cells in Graves' hyperthyroidism and ophthalmopathy. As that second paper reports: Stable Graves' hyperthyroidism was defined as no progression to ophthalmopathy during 18 months of follow-up. Hyperthyroidism patients were newly diagnosed, with disease duration under 2 months, and aged 18 to 65 years. Exclusion was applied to patients with uncontrolled infections, other autoimmune diseases, pregnancy or lactation. Diagnoses relied on clinical symptoms, serum thyroxine and TRAb, thyroid ultrasound and orbital computed tomography. The TCR CDR3 was subjected to a first round of RT-PCR using the HTBI primer set and the Qiagen OneStep RT-PCR kit. Blood samples also contained most of the expanded thyroid clonotypes (frequency above 0.001), which suggests that blood repertoires may reflect thyroid immune responses. A model built on a 13 V-J signature distinguished ophthalmopathy from stable hyperthyroidism, reaching 87.88% sensitivity and about 81% specificity in cross-validation and 80%/75% in testing. In validation, the model predicted progression to ophthalmopathy a median of approximately 6.3 months before onset, with roughly 70% sensitivity and nearly 75% specificity. To identify distinguishing TCR V-J signatures, a discovery cohort of some 99 patients was used, comprising some 45 with Graves' ophthalmopathy and 57 with stable Graves' hyperthyroidism. Whether ophthalmopathy could be predicted prospectively was tested in an independent validation cohort made up of 18 hyperthyroidism patients plus 17 patients who later progressed to ophthalmopathy. The approximately 98 discovery patients were randomly divided into training and test sets at a 7:3 ratio. In addition, the study compared T-cell repertoires in thyroid tissue and in blood from roughly six Graves' hyperthyroidism patients. Following sampling, methimazole starting at 30 mg daily was given to hyperthyroidism patients, and high-dose intravenous methylprednisolone was given to ophthalmopathy patients. Libraries were constructed in a second round of multiplex PCR, after which size selection and purification were carried out. Sequencing of the libraries was done on an Illumina HiSeq2000 using paired-end 100 bp reads. Raw data were processed with SOAPnuke, discarding reads with adapters, uncalled bases, mean Phred below 15, or no exact constant-primer or identifier match. High-quality paired reads were merged with COPE v1.2.5, and unique nucleotide sequences were defined as clonotypes. Clonotypes were aligned to IMGT TRBV, TRBD and TRBJ reference segments using MiTCR v1.1. Analysis was restricted to V-J combinations with a frequency above 0.0001, which covered about 99% of repertoires. A TCS score was defined as the ratio between F50 (clonal expansion) and ExV (chaos), using BLOSUM62-based TCRdist between CDR3 peptides within each V-J. Welch's t-statistics and random forest reduced 450 to 600 V-J features to roughly 13, which were used in a naive Bayes classifier (R e1071). Sample size was not statistically predetermined, and investigators were not blinded to group allocation. TCR Vbeta CDR3 sequencing of roughly 140 peripheral blood samples (43 ophthalmopathy, around 80 hyperthyroidism and some 17 progressor patients) is reported in the paper.

This TCR was recovered from a woman under 40 with Graves disease. Donor details come from another sample of the same person, matched by shared clones. The sample here was peripheral blood mononuclear cells (PBMCs), taken at new diagnosis, from a patient treated with antithyroid drugs. Here the chain combines TRBV7-2 and TRBJ2-7; possibly the D gene is TRBD2, per 5 matching bases. The nucleotide sequence reads TGTGCCAGCAGCTTAGGCGGGTCCTCCGCCTACGAGCAGTACTTC. It translates as CASSLGGSSAYEQYF.